This T cell receptor (beta chain) was obtained from a study of shared clonotypes between healthy human individuals. Across the whole study: Donors were a couple of women and a few men aged 18 to 49. CD4 naive and memory got three plates each, CD8 naive two, CD8 memory one.

This clone has just one count. Cells designated naive CD8 were CD45RO-negative and were positively selected for CCR7, with terminally differentiated effector memory CD45RA+ cells excluded. Trimming removed 4 bases from V and 0 bases from J; junction bases left unmatched: 12. This CDR3 region has 19 residues. Germline CDR1 is SGDLS and CDR2 is YYNGEE. Original processing methods: Filtering was not the same, since immunoSEQ gave junction-only sequences without quality scores. The data were produced by immunoSEQ multiplex PCR, yet TCRdb's version contains in-frame clones alone and is incomplete. The DNA was the basis for D and trimming; V, J and clone size are from that table. The sample gives some 1,900,000 clones, roughly 94% of which show up once; around 1% is in the top ten.

This rearrangement joins TRBV9 to TRBJ2-6, with TRBD2 identical over 8 bases. The source material was naive CD8+ T cells sorted from blood. The receptor was derived from a man younger than 35 in good health. The DNA of the CDR3 is TGTGCCAGCAGCCCCCACGGACTAGCCTTTTCCTCTGGGGCCAACGTCCTGACTTTC. This codes for CASSPHGLAFSSGANVLTF.